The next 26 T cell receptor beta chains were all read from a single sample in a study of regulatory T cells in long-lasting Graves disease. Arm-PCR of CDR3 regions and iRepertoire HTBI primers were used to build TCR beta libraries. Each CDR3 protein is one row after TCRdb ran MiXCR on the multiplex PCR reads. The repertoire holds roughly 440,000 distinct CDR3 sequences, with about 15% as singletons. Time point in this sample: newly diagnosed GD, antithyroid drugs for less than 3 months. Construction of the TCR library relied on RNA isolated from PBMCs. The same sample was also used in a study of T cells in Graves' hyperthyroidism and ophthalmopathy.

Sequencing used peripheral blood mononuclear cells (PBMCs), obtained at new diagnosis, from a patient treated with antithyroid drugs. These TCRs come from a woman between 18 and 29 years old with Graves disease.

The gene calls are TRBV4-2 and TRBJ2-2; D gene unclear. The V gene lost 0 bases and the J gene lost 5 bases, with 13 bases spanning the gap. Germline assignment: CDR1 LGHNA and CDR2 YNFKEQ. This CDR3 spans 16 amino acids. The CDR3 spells CASSQEVDVRTGELFF. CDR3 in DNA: TGTGCCAGCAGCCAAGAAGTTGACGTGCGAACCGGGGAGCTGTTTTTT.

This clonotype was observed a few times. CDR3 DNA sequence: TGTGCCAGCAGTTTAAGTAGTGTTGGTCTGTTCTTC. Its translation: CASSLSSVGLFF. The chain couples TRBV28 to TRBJ2-1; D uncertain. Trimming removed 2 bases from V and 15 bases from J, with 14 bases in between. This CDR3 contains 12 residues. The germline V gene has CDR1 MDHEN and CDR2 SYDVKM. The full variable domain, completed using reference TRBV28 and TRBJ2-1, is DVKVTQSSRYLVKRTGEKVFLECVQDMDHENMFWYRQDPGLGLRLIYFSYDVKMKEKGDIPEGYSVSREKKERFSLILESASTNQTSMYLCASSLSSVGLFFGPGTRLTVL.

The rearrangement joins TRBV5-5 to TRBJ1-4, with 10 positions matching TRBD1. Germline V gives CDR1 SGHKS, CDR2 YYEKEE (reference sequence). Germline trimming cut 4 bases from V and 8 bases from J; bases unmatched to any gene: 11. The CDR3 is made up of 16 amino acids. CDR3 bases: TGTGCCAGCAGCACACTGACAGGGGGCGCAAACGAAAAACTGTTTTTT. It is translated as CASSTLTGGANEKLFF.

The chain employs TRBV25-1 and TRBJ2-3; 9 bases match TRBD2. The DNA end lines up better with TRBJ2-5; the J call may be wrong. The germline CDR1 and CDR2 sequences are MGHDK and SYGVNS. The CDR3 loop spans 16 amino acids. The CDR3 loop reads CASSAPSGAGGGTQYF. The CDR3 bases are TGTGCCAGCAGTGCCCCCTCAGGAGCGGGAGGTGGGACCCAGTACTTC.

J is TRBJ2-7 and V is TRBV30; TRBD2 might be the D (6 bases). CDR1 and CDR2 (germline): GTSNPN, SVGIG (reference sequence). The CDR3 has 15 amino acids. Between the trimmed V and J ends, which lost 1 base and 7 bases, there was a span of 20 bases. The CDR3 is CAWSAPGLGKNEQYF. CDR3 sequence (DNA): TGTGCCTGGAGTGCACCGGGACTGGGGAAAAATGAGCAGTACTTC.

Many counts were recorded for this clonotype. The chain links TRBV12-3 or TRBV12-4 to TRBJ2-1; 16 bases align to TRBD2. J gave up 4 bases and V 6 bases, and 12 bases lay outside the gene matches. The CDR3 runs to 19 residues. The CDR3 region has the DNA TGTGCCAGCAGCCCAGCCTACGGGACTAGCGGGAGGGCATACAATGAGCAGTTCTTC. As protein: CASSPAYGTSGRAYNEQFF.

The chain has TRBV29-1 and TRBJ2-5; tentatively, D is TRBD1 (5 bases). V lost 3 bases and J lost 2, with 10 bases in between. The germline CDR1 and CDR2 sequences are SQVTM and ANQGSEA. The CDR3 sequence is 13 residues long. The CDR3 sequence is CSVEENRQETQYF. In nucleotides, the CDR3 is TGCAGCGTTGAGGAAAACAGGCAAGAGACCCAGTACTTC.

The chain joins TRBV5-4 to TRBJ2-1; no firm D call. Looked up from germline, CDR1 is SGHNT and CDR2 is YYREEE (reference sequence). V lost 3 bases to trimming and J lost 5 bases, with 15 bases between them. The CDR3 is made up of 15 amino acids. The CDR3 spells CASSWTPGLNNEQFF. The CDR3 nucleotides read TGTGCCAGCAGCTGGACCCCTGGTTTGAACAATGAGCAGTTCTTC.

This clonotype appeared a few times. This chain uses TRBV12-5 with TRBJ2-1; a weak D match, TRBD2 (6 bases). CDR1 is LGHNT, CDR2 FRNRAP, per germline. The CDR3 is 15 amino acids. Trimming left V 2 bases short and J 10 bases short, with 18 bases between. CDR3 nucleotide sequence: TGTGCTAGTGGTTTGTCCAGGACTGCCGGAGGGGAGCAGTTCTTC. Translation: CASGLSRTAGGEQFF.

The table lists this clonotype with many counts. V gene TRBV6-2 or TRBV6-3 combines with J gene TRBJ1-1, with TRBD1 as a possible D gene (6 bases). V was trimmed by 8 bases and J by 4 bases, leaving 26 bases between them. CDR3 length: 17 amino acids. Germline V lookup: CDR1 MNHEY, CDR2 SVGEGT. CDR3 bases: TGTGCCAGCCCTTCGAAAAAACAGGGCGGGAGTAGCACTGAAGCTTTCTTT. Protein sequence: CASPSKKQGGSSTEAFF.

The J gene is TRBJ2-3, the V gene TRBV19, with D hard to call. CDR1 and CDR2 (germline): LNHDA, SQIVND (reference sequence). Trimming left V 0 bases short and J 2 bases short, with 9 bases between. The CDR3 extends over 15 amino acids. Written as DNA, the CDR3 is TGTGCCAGTAGTATAGATGGCACAGCCACAGATACGCAGTATTTT. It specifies CASSIDGTATDTQYF.

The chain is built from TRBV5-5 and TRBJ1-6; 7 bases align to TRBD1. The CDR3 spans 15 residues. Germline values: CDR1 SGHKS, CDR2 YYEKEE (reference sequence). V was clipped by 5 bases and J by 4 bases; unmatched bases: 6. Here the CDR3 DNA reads TGTGCCAGCAGTCCGACAGGGATTTATAATTCACCCCTCCACTTT. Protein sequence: CASSPTGIYNSPLHF.

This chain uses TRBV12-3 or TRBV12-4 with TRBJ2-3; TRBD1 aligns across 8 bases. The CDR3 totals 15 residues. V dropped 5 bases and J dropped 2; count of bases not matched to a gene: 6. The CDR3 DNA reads TGTGCCAGCAGTGGAGACAGGGGATACACAGATACGCAGTATTTT. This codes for CASSGDRGYTDTQYF.

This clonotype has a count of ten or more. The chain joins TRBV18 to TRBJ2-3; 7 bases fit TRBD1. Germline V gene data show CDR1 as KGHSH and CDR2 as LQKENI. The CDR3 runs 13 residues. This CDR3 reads CAGTGTATDTQYF. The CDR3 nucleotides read TGTGCGGGGACCGGGACAGCTACAGATACGCAGTATTTT.

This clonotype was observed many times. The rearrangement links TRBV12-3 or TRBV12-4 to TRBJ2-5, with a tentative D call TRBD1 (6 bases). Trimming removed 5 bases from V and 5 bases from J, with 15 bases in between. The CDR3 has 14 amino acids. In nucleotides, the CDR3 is TGTGCCAGCAGTCGGCCCGGGACAAAGGAGACCCAGTACTTC. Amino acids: CASSRPGTKETQYF.

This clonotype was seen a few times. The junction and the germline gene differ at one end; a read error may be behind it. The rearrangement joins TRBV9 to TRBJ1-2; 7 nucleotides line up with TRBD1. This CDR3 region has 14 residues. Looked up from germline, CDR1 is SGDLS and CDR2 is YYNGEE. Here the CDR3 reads CASSVSGQNYGYTF. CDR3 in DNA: TGTGCCAGCAGCGTTTCGGGACAGAACTACGGCTACACCTTC.

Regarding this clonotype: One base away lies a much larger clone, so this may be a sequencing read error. CDR3 sequence: CASSLREGVSYNEQYF. CDR3 bases: TGTGCCAGCAGTTTACGGGAAGGGGTCTCCTACAATGAGCAGTACTTC. The chain couples TRBV27 to TRBJ2-1; perhaps D is TRBD1 or TRBD2 (5 bases each). The J call may be in error: the DNA end matches TRBJ2-7 better. CDR3 length: 16 amino acids. Looked up from germline, CDR1 is MNHEY and CDR2 is SMNVEV (reference sequence).

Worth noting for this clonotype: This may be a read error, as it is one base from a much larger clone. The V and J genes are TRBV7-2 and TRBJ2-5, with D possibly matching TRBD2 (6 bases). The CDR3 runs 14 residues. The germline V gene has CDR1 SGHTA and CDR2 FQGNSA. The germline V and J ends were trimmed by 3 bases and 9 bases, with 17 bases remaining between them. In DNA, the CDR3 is TGTGCCAGCAGCTTCTCAGCGGGTACGGAGGCCCAGTACTTC. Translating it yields CASSFSAGTEAQYF.

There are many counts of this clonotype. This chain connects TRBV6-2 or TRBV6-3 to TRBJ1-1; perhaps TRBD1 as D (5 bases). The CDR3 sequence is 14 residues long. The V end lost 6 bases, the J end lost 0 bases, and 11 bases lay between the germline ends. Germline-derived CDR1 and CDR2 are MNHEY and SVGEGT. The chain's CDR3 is CASSRDPLNTEAFF. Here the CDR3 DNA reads TGTGCCAGCAGCCGGGACCCACTGAACACTGAAGCTTTCTTT.

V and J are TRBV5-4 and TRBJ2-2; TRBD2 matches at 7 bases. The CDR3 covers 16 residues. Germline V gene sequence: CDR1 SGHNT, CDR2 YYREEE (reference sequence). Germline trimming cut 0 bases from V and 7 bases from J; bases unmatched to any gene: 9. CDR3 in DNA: TGTGCCAGCAGCTTGGCTGGTGGGAGGGCCCACGGGGAGCTGTTTTTT. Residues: CASSLAGGRAHGELFF.

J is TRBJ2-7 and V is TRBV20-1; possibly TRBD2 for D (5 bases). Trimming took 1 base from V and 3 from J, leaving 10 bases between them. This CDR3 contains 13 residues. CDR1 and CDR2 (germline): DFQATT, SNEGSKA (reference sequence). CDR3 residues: CSARGRVFYEQYF. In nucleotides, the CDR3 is TGCAGTGCTAGAGGGCGGGTCTTCTACGAGCAGTACTTC.

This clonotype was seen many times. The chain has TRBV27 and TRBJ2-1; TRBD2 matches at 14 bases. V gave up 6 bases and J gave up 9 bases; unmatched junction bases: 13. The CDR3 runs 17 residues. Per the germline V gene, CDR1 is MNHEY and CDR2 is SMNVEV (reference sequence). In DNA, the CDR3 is TGTGCCAGCAGCCTAATGGGAGGACTAGCGGGAGGAAGTGAGCAGTTCTTC. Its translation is CASSLMGGLAGGSEQFF.

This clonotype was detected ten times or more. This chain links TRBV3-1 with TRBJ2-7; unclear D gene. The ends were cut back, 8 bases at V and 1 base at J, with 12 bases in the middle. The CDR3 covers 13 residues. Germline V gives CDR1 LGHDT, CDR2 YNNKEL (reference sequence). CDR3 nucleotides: TGTGCCAGCGTCGCAGTAAATTCCTACGAGCAGTACTTC. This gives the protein CASVAVNSYEQYF.

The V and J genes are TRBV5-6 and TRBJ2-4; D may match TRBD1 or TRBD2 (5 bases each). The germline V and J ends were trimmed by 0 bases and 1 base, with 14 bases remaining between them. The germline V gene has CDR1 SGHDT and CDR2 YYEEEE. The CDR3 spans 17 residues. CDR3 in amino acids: CASSLELGELAKNIQYF. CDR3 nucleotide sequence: TGTGCCAGCAGCTTGGAATTGGGGGAATTGGCCAAAAACATTCAGTACTTC.

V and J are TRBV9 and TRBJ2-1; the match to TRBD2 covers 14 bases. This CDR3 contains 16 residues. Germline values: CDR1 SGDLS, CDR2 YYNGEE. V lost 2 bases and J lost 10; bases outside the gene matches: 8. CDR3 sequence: CASSVGLAGGQWEQFF. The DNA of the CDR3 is TGTGCCAGCAGCGTCGGACTAGCGGGGGGACAATGGGAGCAGTTCTTC.

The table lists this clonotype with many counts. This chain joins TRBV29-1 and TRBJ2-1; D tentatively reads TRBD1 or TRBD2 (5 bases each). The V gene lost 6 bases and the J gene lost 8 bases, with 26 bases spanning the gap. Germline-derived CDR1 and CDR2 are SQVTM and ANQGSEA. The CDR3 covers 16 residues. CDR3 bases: TGCAGCGTCCGGGCCGAGAGGGGCGTGGGACGGGATGAGCAGTTCTTC. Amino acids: CSVRAERGVGRDEQFF.